This T cell receptor (beta chain) was profiled in a study of blood T cell repertoires in COVID-19. Only in-frame clones appear in the TCRdb table, and some are missing; sequencing was by immunoSEQ multiplex PCR. The repertoire consists of more than 90,000 clones, with more than 60% occurring once and the leading ten covering about 2.3%. Between the trimmed V and J ends, which lost 5 bases and 10 bases, there was a span of 18 bases. Germline assignment: CDR1 MNHEY and CDR2 SVGEGT. The CDR3 spans 14 residues. This clone was recorded a few times. The sample consisted of peripheral blood. The gene calls are TRBV6-2 or TRBV6-3 and TRBJ2-1; D possibly corresponds to TRBD2 (6 bases). The sequence derives from a man over 45 with acute or convalescent COVID-19. The CDR3 DNA reads as TGTGCCAGCAGTCCGGGCGCTGATGGGGGGGAGCAGTTCTTC. This translates into CASSPGADGGEQFF.